Below, 27 T cell receptor beta chains from the same sample are listed, as sequenced in a study of T-cell memory formation after mild COVID-19. TCRdb re-derived calls from the 5' RACE reads in MiXCR, one entry per CDR3 protein. The data show roughly 150,000 distinct CDR3 sequences, with 13% seen just once and approximately 3.4% held by the top ten. Sequencing was performed on PBMCs or a T cell subset sorted from them (not recorded which). These receptors all stem from a man between 18 and 35 years old who had mild COVID-19 (a few samples of this study predate the infection). Cell type and time point are not known.

The rearrangement links TRBV12-3 or TRBV12-4 to TRBJ2-6; 7 bases line up with TRBD2. This CDR3 has 16 residues. With V trimmed by 7 bases and J by 0 bases, 6 bases remained unmatched. This CDR3 reads CASTPGGSSGANVLTF. CDR3 nucleotides: TGTGCCAGCACCCCGGGAGGAAGCTCTGGGGCCAACGTCCTGACTTTC.

This clonotype appeared a few times. CDR3 DNA: TGCGCCAGCAGCCCAACCACGAGCGATGAGCAGTTCTTC. This sequence encodes CASSPTTSDEQFF. The chain recombines TRBV4-1 with TRBJ2-1; D call uncertain. Germline CDR1 MGHRA, CDR2 YSYEKL. The CDR3 consists of 13 residues. Trimming took off 4 bases at V and 8 bases at J, with 12 bases between the two ends.

This clonotype has ten or more counts. The CDR3 DNA is TGCAGTGCTCGGAGACAGGGACTCACAGATACGCAGTATTTT. Amino acid sequence: CSARRQGLTDTQYF. This chain joins TRBV20-1 and TRBJ2-3, with D possibly TRBD1 on 7 matching bases. Germline V gives CDR1 DFQATT, CDR2 SNEGSKA (reference sequence). The CDR3 totals 14 residues. The germline V and J ends were trimmed by 5 bases and 2 bases, with 14 bases remaining between them.

This clonotype was detected a few times. CDR3 nucleotide sequence: TGTGCCAGCAGAGACACCTCTCGCACCGGGGAGCTGTTTTTT. Protein: CASRDTSRTGELFF. The J gene is TRBJ2-2, the V gene TRBV6-6; D remains ambiguous. The ends were cut back, 6 bases at V and 4 bases at J, with 12 bases in the middle. Germline V lookup: CDR1 MNHNY, CDR2 SVGAGI (reference sequence). The CDR3 runs to 14 residues.

This clonotype was observed a handful of times. The chain is built from TRBV7-2 and TRBJ2-2, with 7 bases matching TRBD1. V was pared by 5 bases and J by 3 bases, with 3 bases of the junction left unmatched. The germline CDR1 and CDR2 sequences are SGHTA and FQGNSA. The CDR3 covers 14 residues. CDR3 nucleotides: TGTGCCAGCAGCCGGGACAGATACACCGGGGAGCTGTTTTTT. Its translation is CASSRDRYTGELFF.

The chain joins TRBV7-8 to TRBJ2-5, with D possibly matching TRBD2 (7 bases). V was trimmed by 6 bases and J by 5 bases, leaving 28 bases between them. Germline loops: CDR1 SGHVS, CDR2 FQNEAQ. This CDR3 contains 18 residues. In DNA, the CDR3 is TGTGCCAGCAGAGGGACCCGAAGGGGGGGGCCAGCCCGGGAGACCCAGTACTTC. This codes for CASRGTRRGGPARETQYF.

This clonotype showed up many times. This chain uses TRBV7-2 with TRBJ2-7; TRBD2 matches 8 bases. CDR3 length: 16 residues. Germline CDR1 SGHTA, CDR2 FQGNSA. Losses at the gene ends were 1 base for V and 2 bases for J; bases not matched to a gene: 7. CDR3: CASSLVSRGDPYEQYF. CDR3 nucleotides: TGTGCCAGCAGCTTAGTCTCGCGGGGGGATCCCTACGAGCAGTACTTC.

The V gene is TRBV7-3, the J gene TRBJ2-1; 11 bases agree with TRBD1. CDR1 SGHTA and CDR2 FQGTGA come from the germline V gene. The CDR3 totals 15 residues. V was pared by 3 bases and J by 6 bases, with 4 bases of the junction left unmatched. The CDR3 DNA sequence: TGTGCCAGCAGCTTTCAGGGACAGGGGGGCAATGAGCAGTTCTTC. Amino acids: CASSFQGQGGNEQFF. Based on the CDR3 plus reference TRBV7-3 and TRBJ2-1, the full variable domain is GAGVSQTPSNKVTEKGKYVELRCDPISGHTALYWYRQSLGQGPEFLIYFQGTGAADDSGLPNDRFFAVRPEGSVSTLKIQRTERGDSAVYLCASSFQGQGGNEQFFGPGTRLTVL.

This clonotype turned up a few times. Here the CDR3 DNA reads TGCGCCAGCAGCTCTTGGGGCGGCTCTGGGGCCAACGTCCTGACTTTC. Its protein product is CASSSWGGSGANVLTF. The chain links TRBV5-1 to TRBJ2-6; a possible D gene is TRBD1 (5 bases). Trimming cost V 3 bases and J 0 bases, with 10 bases left between them. Germline V gene sequence: CDR1 SGHRS, CDR2 YFSETQ. This CDR3 comprises 16 residues.

This clonotype was counted between two and nine times. The chain uses TRBV20-1 and TRBJ1-5; perhaps TRBD1 as D (5 bases). In germline, CDR1 is DFQATT, CDR2 SNEGSKA (reference sequence). V gave up 3 bases and J gave up 3 bases, with 15 bases separating them. The CDR3 length is 15 residues. This chain's CDR3 is CSASRGGGNNQPQHF. CDR3 DNA sequence: TGCAGTGCTAGTCGGGGGGGAGGTAACAATCAGCCCCAGCATTTT.

This clonotype was picked up a small number of times. The chain recombines TRBV6-5 with TRBJ2-5; perhaps TRBD2 as D (7 bases). Trimming removed 5 bases from V and 6 bases from J, with 16 bases in between. The CDR3 is made up of 14 amino acids. Germline V CDR1 and CDR2: MNHEY, SVGAGI. CDR3 sequence: CASSHEGGRKTQYF. CDR3 sequence (DNA): TGTGCCAGCAGTCACGAGGGGGGGAGGAAGACCCAGTACTTC.

This clonotype has at least ten counts. This sequence joins TRBV5-5 and TRBJ2-7; TRBD1 agrees at 9 bases. Per the germline V gene, CDR1 is SGHKS and CDR2 is YYEKEE (reference sequence). The CDR3 sequence is 16 residues long. V shed 4 bases, J shed 1 base, and the junction held 9 bases outside the gene matches. CDR3 in amino acids: CASSGKPGQGSYEQYV. Here the CDR3 DNA reads TGTGCCAGCAGCGGAAAACCGGGACAGGGTTCCTACGAGCAGTACGTC.

The chain's CDR3 is CASSHIRDRVSGTEAFF. The CDR3 DNA reads as TGTGCCAGCAGCCACATCCGGGACAGGGTGTCAGGCACTGAAGCTTTCTTT. The rearrangement links TRBV4-2 to TRBJ1-1, with 9 bases lining up with TRBD1. V lost 3 bases and J lost 4; bases outside the gene matches: 12. Per germline, CDR1 LGHNA and CDR2 YNFKEQ. The CDR3 runs to 17 residues.

The chain combines TRBV7-2 with TRBJ2-2; D not certain. This CDR3 comprises 12 residues. Trimming left V 5 bases short and J 6 bases short, with 7 bases between. CDR1 is SGHTA, CDR2 FQGNSA, per germline. CDR3 amino acids: CASSPYSGELFF. The CDR3 DNA reads as TGTGCCAGCAGCCCTTACTCCGGGGAGCTGTTTTTT.

The CDR3: CASALGGFGYTF. CDR3 in DNA: TGTGCCAGCGCCCTAGGGGGATTTGGCTACACCTTC. The chain links TRBV12-3 or TRBV12-4 to TRBJ1-2; perhaps TRBD1 as D (6 bases). The CDR3 spans 12 residues. V lost 8 bases and J lost 7, with 14 bases in between.

This clonotype has just a few counts. V and J are TRBV27 and TRBJ2-3; 12 bases fit TRBD2. The trim removed 5 bases at V and 8 bases at J, leaving 11 bases unmatched. This CDR3 comprises 16 residues. The V gene's germline CDR1 is MNHEY and CDR2 SMNVEV (reference sequence). The CDR3 nucleotides are TGTGCCAGCAGTCCTGGGCTAGCGGGGGGGCTTCGTACGCAGTATTTT. Translation gives CASSPGLAGGLRTQYF.

This clonotype showed up just a few times. The CDR3 bases are TGTGCCAGCAGTATACAGGGGTTACCAGAGGGGACCCAGTACTTC. This sequence encodes CASSIQGLPEGTQYF. V usage is TRBV2 and J usage is TRBJ2-5; 7 nucleotides align to TRBD1. The V gene's germline CDR1 is SNHLY and CDR2 FYNNEI. V gave up 5 bases and J gave up 7 bases; unmatched junction bases: 13. This CDR3 is built from 15 residues.

This chain connects TRBV4-1 to TRBJ1-3; 8 bases line up with TRBD1. V gave up 4 bases and J gave up 5 bases; unmatched junction bases: 4. CDR3 length equals 14 residues. Germline assignment: CDR1 MGHRA and CDR2 YSYEKL. The CDR3 region is CASSPDRGRNTIYF. DNA for the CDR3: TGCGCCAGCAGCCCTGACAGGGGAAGAAACACCATATATTTT.

V usage is TRBV6-5 and J usage is TRBJ1-1; D might be TRBD1 (6 bases). Germline CDR1 is MNHEY and CDR2 is SVGAGI. Trimming stripped 5 bases from V and 10 bases from J, with 17 bases between. The CDR3 totals 13 residues. CDR3 protein: CASSTAYRVAAFF. The CDR3 DNA follows: TGTGCCAGCAGTACGGCCTACAGGGTAGCAGCTTTCTTT.

The V and J genes are TRBV29-1 and TRBJ2-1; 12 positions match TRBD2. In germline, CDR1 is SQVTM, CDR2 ANQGSEA. The CDR3 is 15 amino acids. J was trimmed by 15 bases and V by 6 bases; bases with no gene match: 18. As DNA, the CDR3 is TGCAGCGTGGTACTGACTAGCGGGGGAGGTTTGGGTGGGTTCTTC. It specifies CSVVLTSGGGLGGFF.

This clonotype was counted a few times. The chain links TRBV4-2 to TRBJ2-3, with TRBD2 identical over 8 bases. The CDR3 is 16 amino acids. Germline V gene lookup returns CDR1 LGHNA and CDR2 YNFKEQ. Trimming removed 2 bases from V and 4 bases from J; junction bases left unmatched: 8. The CDR3 DNA sequence: TGTGCCAGCAGCCAATCCCCCGGGACTAGACCAGATACGCAGTATTTT. Residues: CASSQSPGTRPDTQYF.

This clonotype was picked up a small number of times. The chain combines TRBV4-3 with TRBJ1-5, with D unresolved. V lost 2 bases and J lost 5, with 7 bases in between. Germline values: CDR1 LGHNA, CDR2 YSLEER. The CDR3 consists of 13 residues. In nucleotides, the CDR3 is TGCGCCAGCAGCCAACAGGAGGATCAGCCCCAGCATTTT. Its protein is CASSQQEDQPQHF.

The chain employs TRBV25-1 and TRBJ2-7; the match to TRBD1 covers 7 bases. Germline CDR1 reads MGHDK; CDR2 reads SYGVNS. Trimming at V came to 4 bases and at J to 3 bases, leaving 9 bases not matched to a gene. The length of the CDR3 is 15 residues. The CDR3 here is CASSAGQSGVYEQYF. The CDR3, as DNA: TGTGCCAGCAGTGCGGGACAGTCTGGGGTCTACGAGCAGTACTTC.

The CDR3: CASSYEGGGYTF. The CDR3 DNA reads as TGTGCCAGCAGCTACGAGGGGGGAGGCTACACCTTC. The V and J genes are TRBV7-9 and TRBJ1-2, with a possible D match to TRBD1 (6 bases). Germline assignment: CDR1 SEHNR and CDR2 FQNEAQ (reference sequence). V was trimmed by 4 bases and J by 8 bases, leaving 11 bases between them. The CDR3 has 12 amino acids.

V is TRBV7-3 and J is TRBJ2-1; D unclear. CDR1 and CDR2 (germline): SGHTA, FQGTGA. The V end was cut by 5 bases, the J end by 5 bases, with 10 bases between. This CDR3 has 13 residues. The DNA of the CDR3 is TGTGCCAGCAGCCGACTCCCCAACAATGAGCAGTTCTTC. Protein: CASSRLPNNEQFF.

This clonotype has a count of ten or more. The rearrangement links TRBV7-3 to TRBJ2-2, with 11 bases lining up with TRBD1. The CDR3 is 18 residues long. Germline V lookup: CDR1 SGHTA, CDR2 FQGTGA. Trimming cost V 3 bases and J 4 bases; bases outside gene matches: 10. Here the CDR3 reads CASSFSGQGARSTGELFF. In DNA form, the CDR3 reads TGTGCCAGCAGCTTCTCCGGACAGGGGGCGCGCAGCACCGGGGAGCTGTTTTTT.

The rearrangement uses TRBV5-1 and TRBJ2-5, with D perhaps assigned TRBD1 or TRBD2 (5 bases each). The germline CDR1 and CDR2 sequences are SGHRS and YFSETQ. This CDR3 contains 13 residues. V was pared by 7 bases and J by 4 bases, with 14 bases between. CDR3 in amino acids: CASGLGDRETQYF. CDR3 DNA sequence: TGCGCCAGCGGGTTGGGGGATCGAGAGACCCAGTACTTC.